Listed below are T cell receptor beta chains from one sample, sequenced in a study of graft-versus-host responses after intestinal transplantation. Libraries were prepared by immunoSEQ multiplex PCR; TCRdb keeps only in-frame clonotypes and omits some of them. The sample shows approximately 85,000 clones, about 91% of them seen only once. For these TCRs, the target antigens are not known. This material consisted of unstimulated CD8+ T cells sorted from spleen or lymph node cells, taken before transplant. The receptors derive from a human donor who was the organ donor for an intestinal transplant. Each CDR3 is given with its conserved first and last residue. A D gene is named only where the DNA matches it firmly. Not every row has a clone size; where given, it reads once, few, many or a size class.

d_call | j_call | v_call | clone_size | cdr3_aa | cdr3_nt
- | TRBJ1-2 | TRBV12-5 | - | CASAPGLFVAGGYTF | TGTGCTAGTGCCCCGGGACTGTTTGTGGCCGGGGGCTACACCTTC
TRBD2 | TRBJ2-2 | TRBV4-1 | few | CASSLGLAGGRFSGGELFF | TGCGCCAGCAGCCTTGGACTAGCGGGGGGGCGATTCAGTGGTGGGGAGCTGTTTTTT
- | TRBJ2-7 | TRBV5-4 | - | CASSPEGPYEQYF | TGTGCCAGCAGCCCCGAGGGACCCTACGAGCAGTACTTC
- | TRBJ1-1 | TRBV27 | - | CASRGGETHTEAFF | TGTGCCAGCAGAGGCGGGGAAACCCACACTGAAGCTTTCTTT
- | TRBJ2-7 | TRBV11-2 | once | CASSLDNRDLYEQYF | TGTGCCAGCAGCTTAGATAATCGGGACCTCTACGAGCAGTACTTC
- | TRBJ1-1 | TRBV30 | - | CAWRDLGTEAFF | TGTGCCTGGAGGGACCTGGGGACTGAAGCTTTCTTT
TRBD2 | TRBJ2-3 | TRBV11-2 | medium-sized | CASSPEPSSAGGTQYF | TGTGCCAGCAGCCCGGAACCGTCTAGCGCGGGGGGTACGCAGTATTTT
- | TRBJ1-2 | TRBV7-2 | - | CASSHYIQHGGYYGYTF | TGTGCCAGCAGCCACTATATACAACATGGGGGTTACTATGGCTACACCTTC
- | TRBJ2-7 | TRBV6-5 | - | CASSEIGTYEQYF | TGTGCCAGCAGTGAAATCGGGACCTACGAGCAGTACTTC
- | TRBJ2-7 | TRBV7-9 | once | CASSWGSYEQYF | TGTGCCAGCAGCTGGGGTTCTTACGAGCAGTACTTC
- | TRBJ1-1 | TRBV4-1 | once | CASSPSDTEAFF | TGCGCCAGCAGCCCTTCGGACACTGAAGCTTTCTTT
TRBD1 | TRBJ1-2 | TRBV2 | - | CAGPGQGAHGYTF | TGTGCCGGACCGGGACAGGGGGCGCACGGCTACACCTTC
- | TRBJ2-3 | TRBV13 | - | CASSPRDVDTQYF | TGTGCCAGCAGTCCTCGGGATGTAGATACGCAGTATTTT
- | TRBJ2-7 | TRBV30 | - | CAWDRDFGDEQYF | TGTGCCTGGGACAGGGACTTTGGGGACGAGCAGTACTTC
TRBD1 | TRBJ2-1 | TRBV7-3 | once | CASTSYRTGIEQFF | TGTGCCAGCACCTCTTACAGGACAGGCATTGAGCAGTTCTTC
- | TRBJ2-2 | TRBV5-1 | - | CASSLGVNTGELFF | TGCGCCAGCAGCTTGGGCGTGAACACCGGGGAGCTGTTTTTT
- | TRBJ2-5 | TRBV29-1 | - | CSAETGPQETQYF | TGCAGCGCAGAGACAGGACCCCAAGAGACCCAGTACTTC
- | TRBJ2-7 | TRBV5-1 | once | CASSLVDREGYPYEQYF | TGCGCCAGCAGCTTGGTCGACCGGGAAGGGTACCCCTACGAGCAGTACTTC
TRBD1 | TRBJ1-5 | TRBV2 | - | CASSSGQGIQPQHF | TGTGCCAGCTCTTCGGGACAGGGGATCCAGCCCCAGCATTTT
TRBD2 | TRBJ2-1 | TRBV19 | - | CASTSLAGGGNEQFF | TGTGCCAGTACCTCCTTAGCGGGAGGGGGCAATGAGCAGTTCTTC
TRBD1 | TRBJ1-6 | TRBV9 | - | CASSAPGQGPNSPLHF | TGTGCCAGCAGCGCGCCCGGACAGGGCCCTAATTCACCCCTCCACTTT
- | TRBJ2-5 | TRBV11-2 | - | CASSSFEAQYF | TGTGCCAGCAGCTCATTCGAGGCCCAGTACTTC
- | TRBJ1-2 | TRBV14 | - | CASSQDQTGPHGYTF | TGTGCCAGCAGCCAAGACCAGACAGGACCCCATGGCTACACCTTC
TRBD1 | TRBJ1-3 | TRBV6-5 | once | CASSPGTGVGNTIYF | TGTGCCAGCAGCCCCGGGACAGGGGTTGGAAACACCATATATTTT
- | TRBJ2-3 | TRBV7-3 | once | CASSFGGSTDTQYF | TGTGCCAGCAGCTTTGGTGGGAGCACAGATACGCAGTATTTT
TRBD1 | TRBJ1-1 | TRBV6-1 | - | CASSAERGLGTEAFF | TGTGCCAGCAGTGCGGAAAGGGGGCTCGGGACTGAAGCTTTCTTT
- | TRBJ2-1 | TRBV4-1 | - | CASSHMKGEQFF | TGCGCCAGCAGCCACATGAAAGGAGAGCAGTTCTTC
- | TRBJ1-5 | TRBV5-1 | once | CASSLGGSRNQPQHF | TGCGCCAGCAGCTTGGGGGGGAGTAGGAATCAGCCCCAGCATTTT
- | TRBJ1-3 | TRBV5-4 | - | CASSPSVVPSGNTIYF | TGTGCCAGCAGCCCCTCCGTAGTCCCTTCTGGAAACACCATATATTTT
TRBD2 | TRBJ2-2 | TRBV19 | - | CASSMVRDYFAGELFF | TGTGCCAGTAGTATGGTTCGGGACTATTTTGCCGGGGAGCTGTTTTTT
- | TRBJ2-5 | TRBV6-5 | - | CASSSSGFQETQYF | TGTGCCAGCAGTAGTAGCGGATTCCAAGAGACCCAGTACTTC
TRBD1 | TRBJ2-7 | TRBV5-4 | - | CASSPGQASYEQYF | TGTGCCAGCAGTCCGGGACAGGCCTCCTACGAGCAGTACTTC
- | TRBJ2-7 | TRBV27 | - | CASSFGGYEQYF | TGTGCCAGCAGCTTCGGTGGCTACGAGCAGTACTTC
- | TRBJ1-3 | TRBV15 | - | CATSRATAGNTIYF | TGTGCCACCAGCAGGGCAACCGCCGGAAACACCATATATTTT
- | TRBJ1-4 | TRBV4-1 | - | CASSHTAAPTNEKLFF | TGCGCCAGCAGCCACACGGCGGCACCAACTAATGAAAAACTGTTTTTT
- | TRBJ2-7 | TRBV6-5 | once | CASSSGAWEQYF | TGTGCCAGCAGTTCCGGGGCGTGGGAGCAGTACTTC
TRBD1 | TRBJ2-6 | TRBV7-6 | - | CASSWPRGQGGSGANVLTF | TGTGCCAGCAGCTGGCCAAGGGGACAGGGGGGCTCTGGGGCCAACGTCCTGACTTTC
- | TRBJ1-2 | TRBV6-5 | - | CASRLDSFYGYTF | TGTGCCAGCAGACTTGACAGTTTCTATGGCTACACCTTC
TRBD1 | TRBJ2-7 | TRBV27 | - | CASSLGQGREQYF | TGTGCCAGCAGCCTGGGACAGGGACGGGAGCAGTACTTC
- | TRBJ1-2 | TRBV13 | - | CASSAITGPNYGYTF | TGTGCCAGCAGCGCAATTACAGGGCCCAACTATGGCTACACCTTC
TRBD2 | TRBJ2-7 | TRBV10-3 | - | CAISETSGYEQYF | TGTGCCATCAGTGAAACTAGCGGCTACGAGCAGTACTTC
TRBD2 | TRBJ2-1 | TRBV9 | - | CASSVPGLATYNEQFF | TGTGCCAGCAGCGTACCGGGACTAGCGACTTACAATGAGCAGTTCTTC
- | TRBJ2-7 | TRBV19 | - | CASSIGAGYEQYF | TGTGCCAGTAGTATAGGGGCAGGATACGAGCAGTACTTC
- | TRBJ2-5 | TRBV7-9 | - | CASSLFGDETQYF | TGTGCCAGCAGCTTATTCGGGGACGAGACCCAGTACTTC
- | TRBJ2-2 | TRBV14 | - | CASSPIHPGGLFF | TGTGCCAGCAGCCCGATACACCCTGGGGGGCTGTTTTTT
TRBD2 | TRBJ2-7 | TRBV5-1 | - | CASSLLAGAYEQYF | TGCGCCAGCAGCTTACTAGCGGGAGCCTACGAGCAGTACTTC